This is a list of T cell receptor beta chains from one sample in a study of vaccination and CD4 T cells after COVID-19. These receptors have no known antigen. A single record per CDR3 protein comes from TCRdb applying MiXCR to the PCR reads. This table has approximately 14,000 distinct CDR3 sequences, about 60% appearing once. Material: CD4+ T cells from blood, cultured in vitro. The receptors here all came from a human donor who had recovered from COVID-19. Both conserved end residues are part of each CDR3. D genes are given only for firm matches. The size of a clone is reported for some rows only, either as once, few or many, or as a class for expanded clones.

cdr3_aa cdr3_nt d_call v_call clone_size j_call
CASSASKGAGEAFF TGTGCCAGCAGTGCCTCGAAGGGAGCGGGTGAAGCTTTCTTT NA TRBV6-1 NA TRBJ1-1
CASSFGRGRRQFF TGTGCCAGCAGTTTCGGCAGGGGGCGAAGGCAGTTCTTC TRBD1 TRBV27 few TRBJ2-1
CASKAGGPTDTQYF TGTGCCAGCAAGGCGGGAGGGCCGACAGATACGCAGTATTTT TRBD2 TRBV6-1 NA TRBJ2-3
CATSRHADREGGYTF TGTGCCACGTCCCGTCATGCCGACAGGGAAGGTGGCTACACCTTC TRBD1 TRBV19 NA TRBJ1-2
CASSGVSGTLYNEQFF TGTGCCAGCAGTGGGGTTAGCGGGACGCTATACAATGAGCAGTTCTTC TRBD2 TRBV6-1 NA TRBJ2-1
CASSSRLFPIENYGYTF TGTGCCAGCAGCTCGAGACTCTTCCCCATCGAGAACTATGGCTACACCTTC NA TRBV5-4 few TRBJ1-2
CATSDRGLSGANVLTF TGTGCCACCAGTGATAGGGGCCTATCTGGGGCCAACGTCCTGACTTTC NA TRBV24-1 NA TRBJ2-6
CASSYSNGRETQYF TGTGCCAGCAGTTACTCGAATGGCCGAGAGACCCAGTACTTC NA TRBV6-5 NA TRBJ2-5
CASSLYSLATLGGYTF TGTGCCAGCAGTTTATATAGTTTGGCGACCTTGGGAGGCTACACCTTC NA TRBV27 few TRBJ1-2
CSARDPLGAGKNIQYF TGCAGTGCTAGAGACCCCTTAGGAGCGGGCAAAAACATTCAGTACTTC NA TRBV20-1 few TRBJ2-4
CASSLGRASRYNSPLHF TGTGCCAGCAGCCTGGGCAGGGCCAGTCGATATAATTCACCCCTCCACTTT NA TRBV7-8 NA TRBJ1-6
CASSEATGTGFPSNQPQHF TGTGCCAGCAGTGAAGCTACTGGGACAGGGTTTCCTAGCAATCAGCCCCAGCATTTT TRBD1 TRBV6-1 few TRBJ1-5
CASSFGGPGGGYTF TGTGCTAGCAGTTTCGGGGGGCCGGGGGGTGGCTACACCTTC NA TRBV12-3/TRBV12-4 few TRBJ1-2
CASSLTDGDTEAFF TGTGCCAGCAGCTTAACCGACGGGGACACTGAAGCTTTCTTT NA TRBV7-2 NA TRBJ1-1
CASSFLGQSNQPQHF TGTGCCAGCAGTTTCTTAGGGCAGAGCAATCAGCCCCAGCATTTT NA TRBV12-3/TRBV12-4 few TRBJ1-5
CASSEGGGSIHGYTF TGTGCCAGCAGTGAAGGGGGGGGGAGCATACACGGCTACACCTTC NA TRBV6-1 medium-sized TRBJ1-2
CAISSTVLLNTEAFF TGTGCCATCAGCTCGACAGTCCTACTGAACACTGAAGCTTTCTTT NA TRBV10-3 NA TRBJ1-1
CASSLGTGAYVLTF TGTGCCAGCAGCTTAGGTACCGGGGCCTACGTCCTGACTTTC NA TRBV11-3 NA TRBJ2-6
CASSGAGDREYYGYTF TGTGCCAGCAGCGGAGCAGGAGACAGGGAGTACTATGGCTACACCTTC TRBD1 TRBV5-6 few TRBJ1-2